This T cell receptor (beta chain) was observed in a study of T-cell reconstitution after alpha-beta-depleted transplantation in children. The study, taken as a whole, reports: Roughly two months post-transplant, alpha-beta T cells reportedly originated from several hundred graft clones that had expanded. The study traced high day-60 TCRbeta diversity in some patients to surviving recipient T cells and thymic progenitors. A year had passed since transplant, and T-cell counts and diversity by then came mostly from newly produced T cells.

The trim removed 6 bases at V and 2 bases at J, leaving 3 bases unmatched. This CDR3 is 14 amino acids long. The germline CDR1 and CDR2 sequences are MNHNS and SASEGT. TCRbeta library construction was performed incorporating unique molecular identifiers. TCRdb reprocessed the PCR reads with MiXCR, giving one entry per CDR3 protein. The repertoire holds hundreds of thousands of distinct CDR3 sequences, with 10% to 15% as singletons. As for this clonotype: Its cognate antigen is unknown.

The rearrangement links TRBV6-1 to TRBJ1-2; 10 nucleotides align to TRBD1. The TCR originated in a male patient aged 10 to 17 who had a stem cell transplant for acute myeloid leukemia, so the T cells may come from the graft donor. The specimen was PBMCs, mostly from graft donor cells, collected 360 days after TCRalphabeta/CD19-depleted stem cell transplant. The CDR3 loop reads CASRSTGGNYGYTF. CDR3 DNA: TGTGCCAGCAGGTCGACAGGGGGCAACTATGGCTACACCTTC.